These T cell receptor beta chains were read from a single sample in a study of T cell responses to AZD1222 COVID-19 vaccine. The data were produced by immunoSEQ multiplex PCR, yet TCRdb's version contains in-frame clones alone and is incomplete. The sample has 130,000 or so clones; 75% to 95% are singletons. The sample in question was peripheral blood, obtained 28 days after the second AZD1222 dose. These receptors were obtained from an adult who received the AZD1222 COVID-19 vaccine. Both conserved end residues are part of each CDR3. The D gene is left open where the match is weak. A clone size is listed for some rows: how often the clone was seen (once, few, many), or a class if it is expanded.

clone_size	d_call	j_call	v_call	cdr3_aa	cdr3_nt
NA	TRBD1	TRBJ1-3	TRBV18	CASSPPGQGNTIYF	TGTGCCAGCTCACCACCGGGACAGGGAAACACCATATATTTT
NA	TRBD1	TRBJ1-5	TRBV19	CATQGGSSNQPQHF	TGTGCCACACAGGGGGGGTCCAGCAATCAGCCCCAGCATTTT
few	TRBD1	TRBJ2-7	TRBV9	CASSPGTGIYEQYF	TGTGCCAGCAGCCCAGGGACAGGGATCTACGAGCAGTACTTC
NA	NA	TRBJ1-5	TRBV6-2/TRBV6-3	CASSPAGEPQHF	TGTGCCAGCAGTCCCGCAGGGGAGCCCCAGCATTTT
NA	TRBD1	TRBJ1-1	TRBV4-3	CASSHPQGAFTEAFF	TGCGCCAGCAGCCACCCACAGGGGGCTTTCACTGAAGCTTTCTTT
NA	TRBD1	TRBJ2-7	TRBV3-1/TRBV3-2	CASSQVGTGSSYEQYF	TGTGCCAGCAGCCAAGTGGGGACAGGGAGCTCCTACGAGCAGTACTTC
NA	NA	TRBJ1-1	TRBV2	CASRRGNTEAFF	TGTGCCAGCAGGAGAGGGAACACTGAAGCTTTCTTT
NA	TRBD2	TRBJ2-1	TRBV11-3	CASSFFLSGSINEQFF	TGTGCCAGCAGCTTTTTCCTTAGCGGGAGTATAAATGAGCAGTTCTTC
NA	TRBD1	TRBJ2-7	TRBV11-3	CASSPRQGAYEQYF	TGTGCCAGCAGCCCCAGACAGGGAGCCTACGAGCAGTACTTC
NA	NA	TRBJ1-1	TRBV6-5	CASGGYHNTEAFF	TGTGCCAGCGGCGGGTATCATAACACTGAAGCTTTCTTT
NA	NA	TRBJ1-5	TRBV4-3	CASSQDWDTNQPQHF	TGCGCCAGCAGCCAAGATTGGGACACCAATCAGCCCCAGCATTTT
NA	NA	TRBJ1-1	TRBV12-3/TRBV12-4	CASSLGGEAFF	TGTGCCAGCAGTTTAGGCGGCGAAGCTTTCTTT
NA	NA	TRBJ1-1	TRBV29-1	CSVAGRRNTEAFF	TGCAGCGTTGCTGGACGTAGGAACACTGAAGCTTTCTTT
NA	TRBD1	TRBJ1-3	TRBV11-2	CASSPGQGFSGNTIYF	TGTGCCAGCAGCCCCGGACAGGGATTCTCTGGAAACACCATATATTTT
NA	NA	TRBJ1-5	TRBV19	CASRNPWVGDNQPQHF	TGTGCCAGTAGAAACCCTTGGGTAGGGGACAATCAGCCCCAGCATTTT
NA	NA	TRBJ1-5	TRBV19	CASLESWGFPQHF	TGTGCCAGTTTAGAATCTTGGGGATTTCCCCAGCATTTT
NA	NA	TRBJ2-7	TRBV19	CASSRPGPRAEQYF	TGTGCCAGTAGTCGGCCGGGACCCCGGGCCGAGCAGTACTTC
NA	NA	TRBJ1-2	TRBV19	CASRGPPSPGYTF	TGTGCCAGTAGAGGGCCCCCCTCTCCTGGCTACACCTTC
NA	NA	TRBJ1-5	TRBV5-1	CASSWNDRANQPQHF	TGCGCCAGCAGCTGGAATGACAGAGCCAATCAGCCCCAGCATTTT
NA	NA	TRBJ1-5	TRBV18	CASSPPGSSQPQHF	TGTGCCAGCTCACCACCAGGATCCTCTCAGCCCCAGCATTTT
few	TRBD2	TRBJ2-1	TRBV6-2/TRBV6-3	CASSTIRRLAGISRIF	TGTGCCAGCAGCACGATACGGCGGCTAGCGGGAATATCGAGGATCTTC
NA	NA	TRBJ1-1	TRBV11-2	CASSFAGTEAFF	TGTGCCAGCAGCTTCGCCGGGACTGAAGCTTTCTTT
few	TRBD1	TRBJ1-2	TRBV19	CASTATGGVYGYTF	TGTGCCAGTACCGCGACAGGGGGCGTCTATGGCTACACCTTC
NA	TRBD1	TRBJ1-1	TRBV5-1	CASRETAGGNTEAFF	TGCGCCAGTCGGGAGACGGCAGGGGGAAACACTGAAGCTTTCTTT
NA	TRBD1	TRBJ1-5	TRBV4-1	CASSQDQQGAGNQPQHF	TGCGCCAGCAGCCAGGATCAACAGGGGGCCGGCAATCAGCCCCAGCATTTT